This T cell receptor (beta chain) is drawn from a study of T cell responses to AZD1222 COVID-19 vaccine. Germline assignment: CDR1 LGHDT and CDR2 YNNKEL (reference sequence). CDR3 length equals 16 residues. The V gene lost 4 bases and the J gene lost 0 bases, with 13 bases spanning the gap. Profiling relied on immunoSEQ multiplex PCR, and the TCRdb table lists in-frame clones only, not all of them. The table lists around 140,000 clones, 89% of them singletons. The study, taken as a whole, reports: Repertoires were collected only later (after the peak T cell response had occurred). Of the AZD1222 recipients, only 5 or 6 were seropositive at baseline. The donor cohort was predominantly white British with a female majority, and clonal diversity may have been underestimated. Spike regions recognized by vaccine-associated CD4 TCRs spanned the protein, led by 160-218 and 743-854.

A word on this clone: Its specificity is not known.

The V gene is TRBV3-1 (or the pseudogene TRBV3-2), the J gene TRBJ1-3; unclear D gene. The sequence was obtained from an adult in good health. The material was peripheral blood, obtained on day 0 of AZD1222 vaccination. This CDR3 is CASSLTTPNSGNTIYF. The CDR3 nucleotides read TGTGCCAGCAGCCTCACGACACCCAACTCTGGAAACACCATATATTTT.